There are a few counts of the clone carrying this T cell receptor beta chain. The source of the sample is a study of cytomegalovirus exposure and HLA in healthy donors. The germline V gene has CDR1 SQVTM and CDR2 ANQGSEA. The CDR3 runs to 11 residues. Trimming left V 5 bases short and J 6 bases short, with 10 bases between. The PCR employed 60 Vbeta primers together with 13 Jbeta primers. Sequencing was performed with immunoSEQ multiplex PCR; in TCRdb, only in-frame clones are kept and a portion is missing. The sample has approximately 110,000 clones; roughly 71% are singletons. The chain uses TRBV29-1 and TRBJ1-2; D remains unclear. Material for sequencing was PBMCs. This receptor was obtained from a woman between 65 and 79 years old in good health and CMV-seropositive. The CDR3 DNA reads as TGCAGCGTTCCCGTACGGGATGGCTACACCTTC. It specifies CSVPVRDGYTF.